This entry features one TCR beta chain sequence. The junction differs from germline at one of its ends, possibly a read error. The data are from a study of molecular identifiers for immune sequencing clone quantification. In germline, CDR1 is SQVTM, CDR2 ANQGSEA. The CDR3 loop spans 16 amino acids. TCRdb reprocessed the PCR reads via MiXCR and lists one record per CDR3 protein. The table lists about 60,000 distinct CDR3 sequences, 17% of them singletons, with over 1.2% in the top ten. J is TRBJ2-3 and V is TRBV29-1, with 7 positions matching TRBD2. The sample comprised naive CD8+ T cells from blood, with Jurkat cell RNA spiked in. As for subset: FACS-sorted CD8+CD4-CCR7+CD45RA+ naive T cells. This receptor was taken from a human donor in good health. Some libraries in this study had Jurkat cell RNA spiked in. CDR3 residues: CSANSLAEQVGDTQYF. The CDR3 DNA reads TGCAGCGCTAATAGTCTAGCGGAACAAGTAGGAGATACGCAGTACTTT.